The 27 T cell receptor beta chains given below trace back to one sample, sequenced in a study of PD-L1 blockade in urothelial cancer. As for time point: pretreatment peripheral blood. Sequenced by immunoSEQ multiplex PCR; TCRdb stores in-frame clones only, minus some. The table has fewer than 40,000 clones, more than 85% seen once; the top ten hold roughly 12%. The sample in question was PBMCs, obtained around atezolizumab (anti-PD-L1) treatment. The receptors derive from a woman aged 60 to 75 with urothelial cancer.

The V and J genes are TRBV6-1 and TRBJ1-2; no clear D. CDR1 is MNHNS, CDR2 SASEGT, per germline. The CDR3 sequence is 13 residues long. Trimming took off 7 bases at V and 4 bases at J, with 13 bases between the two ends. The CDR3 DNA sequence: TGTGCCAGCATCCGAAGTCAGGTCTATGGCTACACCTTC. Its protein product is CASIRSQVYGYTF.

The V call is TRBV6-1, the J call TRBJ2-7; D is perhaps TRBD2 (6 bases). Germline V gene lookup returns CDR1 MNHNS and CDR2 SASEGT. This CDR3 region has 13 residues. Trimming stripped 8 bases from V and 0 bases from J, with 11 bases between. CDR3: CASQRVLSYEQYF. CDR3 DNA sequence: TGTGCCAGCCAGCGGGTTCTCTCCTACGAGCAGTACTTC.

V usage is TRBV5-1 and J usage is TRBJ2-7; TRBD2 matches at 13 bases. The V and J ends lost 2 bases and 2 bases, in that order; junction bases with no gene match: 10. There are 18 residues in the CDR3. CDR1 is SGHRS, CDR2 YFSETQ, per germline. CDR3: CASSLPGTSGTWAYEQYF. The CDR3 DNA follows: TGCGCCAGCAGCTTACCCGGGACTAGCGGGACATGGGCCTACGAGCAGTACTTC.

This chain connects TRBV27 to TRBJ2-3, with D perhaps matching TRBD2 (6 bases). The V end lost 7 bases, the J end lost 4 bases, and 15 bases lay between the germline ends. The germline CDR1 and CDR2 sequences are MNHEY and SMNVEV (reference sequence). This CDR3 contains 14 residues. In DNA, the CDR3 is TGTGCCAGCATGAGGGAGGCGTTGGCAGATACGCAGTATTTT. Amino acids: CASMREALADTQYF.

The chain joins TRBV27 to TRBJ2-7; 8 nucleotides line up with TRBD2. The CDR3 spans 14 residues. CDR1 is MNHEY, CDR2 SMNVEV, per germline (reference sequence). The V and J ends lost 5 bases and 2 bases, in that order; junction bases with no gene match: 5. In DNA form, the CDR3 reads TGTGCCAGCAGTCTAGCGGGCGACACCTACGAGCAGTACTTC. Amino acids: CASSLAGDTYEQYF.

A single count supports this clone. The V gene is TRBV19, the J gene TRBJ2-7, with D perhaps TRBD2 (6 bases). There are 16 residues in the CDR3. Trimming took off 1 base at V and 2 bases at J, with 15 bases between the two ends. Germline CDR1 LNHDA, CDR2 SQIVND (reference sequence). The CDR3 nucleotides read TGTGCCAGTAGTATAGGGGGACCGGGACTTGCCTACGAGCAGTACTTC. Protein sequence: CASSIGGPGLAYEQYF.

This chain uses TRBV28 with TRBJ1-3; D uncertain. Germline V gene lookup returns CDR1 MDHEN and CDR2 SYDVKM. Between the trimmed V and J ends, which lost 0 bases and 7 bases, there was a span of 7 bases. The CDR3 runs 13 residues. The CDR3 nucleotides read TGTGCCAGCAGTTTATGGGGCATTAACACCATATATTTT. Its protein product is CASSLWGINTIYF.

Here the CDR3 DNA reads TGTGCCAGCGCTACTAGCGGGCCCTACAATGAGCAGTTCTTC. Its protein product is CASATSGPYNEQFF. The V gene is TRBV27, the J gene TRBJ2-1; 9 bases map to TRBD2. Germline V gives CDR1 MNHEY, CDR2 SMNVEV (reference sequence). The trim removed 8 bases at V and 2 bases at J, leaving 4 bases unmatched. The CDR3 has 14 residues.

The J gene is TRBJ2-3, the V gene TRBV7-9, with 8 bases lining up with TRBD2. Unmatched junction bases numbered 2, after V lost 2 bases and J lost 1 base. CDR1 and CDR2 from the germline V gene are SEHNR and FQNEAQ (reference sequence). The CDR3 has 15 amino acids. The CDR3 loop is CASSLSGSRTDTQYF. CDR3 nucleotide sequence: TGTGCCAGCAGCTTAAGCGGGAGCCGCACAGATACGCAGTATTTT.

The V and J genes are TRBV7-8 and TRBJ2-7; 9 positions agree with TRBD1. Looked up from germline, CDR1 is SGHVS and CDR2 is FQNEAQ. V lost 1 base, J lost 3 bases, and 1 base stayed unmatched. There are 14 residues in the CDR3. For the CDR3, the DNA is TGTGCCAGCAGCTTAGACAGGGGGCTCTACGAGCAGTACTTC. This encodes CASSLDRGLYEQYF. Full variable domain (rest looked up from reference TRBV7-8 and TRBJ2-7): GAGVSQSPRYKVAKRGQDVALRCDPISGHVSLFWYQQALGQGPEFLTYFQNEAQLDKSGLPSDRFFAERPEGSVSTLKIQRTQQEDSAVYLCASSLDRGLYEQYFGPGTRLTVT.

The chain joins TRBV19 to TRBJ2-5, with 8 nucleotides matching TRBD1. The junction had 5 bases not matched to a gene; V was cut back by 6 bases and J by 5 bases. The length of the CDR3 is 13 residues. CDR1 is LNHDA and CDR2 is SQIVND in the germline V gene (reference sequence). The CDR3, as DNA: TGTGCCAGTAGGGACAGGGTCTCCGAGACCCAGTACTTC. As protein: CASRDRVSETQYF.

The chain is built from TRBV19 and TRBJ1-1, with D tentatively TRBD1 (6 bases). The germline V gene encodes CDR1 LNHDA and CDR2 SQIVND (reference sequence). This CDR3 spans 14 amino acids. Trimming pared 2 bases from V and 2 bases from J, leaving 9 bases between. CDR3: CASSITQGNTEAFF. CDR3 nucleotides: TGTGCCAGTAGTATAACACAGGGTAACACTGAAGCTTTCTTT. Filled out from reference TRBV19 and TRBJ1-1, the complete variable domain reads DGGITQSPKYLFRKEGQNVTLSCEQNLNHDAMYWYRQDPGQGLRLIYYSQIVNDFQKGDIAEGYSVSREKKESFPLTVTSAQKNPTAFYLCASSITQGNTEAFFGQGTRLTVV.

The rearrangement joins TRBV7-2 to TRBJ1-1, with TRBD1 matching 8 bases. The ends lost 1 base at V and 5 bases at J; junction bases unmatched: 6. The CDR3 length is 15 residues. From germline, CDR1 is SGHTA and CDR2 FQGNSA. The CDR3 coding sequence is TGTGCCAGCAGCTTAGGGAGACAGGGGATGACTGAAGCTTTCTTT. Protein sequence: CASSLGRQGMTEAFF.

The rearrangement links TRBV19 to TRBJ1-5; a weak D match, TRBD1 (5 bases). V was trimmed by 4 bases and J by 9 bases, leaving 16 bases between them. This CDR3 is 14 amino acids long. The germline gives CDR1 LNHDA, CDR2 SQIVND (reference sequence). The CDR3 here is CASSNSGNGRPQHF. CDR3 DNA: TGTGCCAGTAGTAATTCAGGGAATGGTAGGCCCCAGCATTTT.

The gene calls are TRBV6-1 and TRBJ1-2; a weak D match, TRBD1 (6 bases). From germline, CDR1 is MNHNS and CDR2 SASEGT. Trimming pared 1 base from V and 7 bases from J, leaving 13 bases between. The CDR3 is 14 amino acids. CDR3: CASSEVGTGLGYTF. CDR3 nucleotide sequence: TGTGCCAGCAGTGAAGTGGGAACAGGGCTTGGCTACACCTTC.

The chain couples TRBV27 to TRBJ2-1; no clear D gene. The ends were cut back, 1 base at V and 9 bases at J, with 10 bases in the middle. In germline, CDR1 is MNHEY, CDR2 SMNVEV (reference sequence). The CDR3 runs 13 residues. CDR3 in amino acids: CASSLWSRSEQFF. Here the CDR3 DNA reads TGTGCCAGCAGTTTATGGTCTAGATCTGAGCAGTTCTTC.

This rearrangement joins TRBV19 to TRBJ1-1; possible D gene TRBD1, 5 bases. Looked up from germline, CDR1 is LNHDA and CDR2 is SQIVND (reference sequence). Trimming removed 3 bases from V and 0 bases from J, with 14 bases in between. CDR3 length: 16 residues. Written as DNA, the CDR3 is TGTGCCAGTAGTATCATCGGGGGTGGGGTGAACACTGAAGCTTTCTTT. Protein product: CASSIIGGGVNTEAFF.

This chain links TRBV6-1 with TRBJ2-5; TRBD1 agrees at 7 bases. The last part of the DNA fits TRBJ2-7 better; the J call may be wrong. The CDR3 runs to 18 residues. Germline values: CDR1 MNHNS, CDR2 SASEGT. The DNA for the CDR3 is TGTGCCAGCAGTGAAGCGGGGCCCACCGGGACAGCCTTCTACGAGCAGTACTTC. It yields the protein CASSEAGPTGTAFYEQYF.

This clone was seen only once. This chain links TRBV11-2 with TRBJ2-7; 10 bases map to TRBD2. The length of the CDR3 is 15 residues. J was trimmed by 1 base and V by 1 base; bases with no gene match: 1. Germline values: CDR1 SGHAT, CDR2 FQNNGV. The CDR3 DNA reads TGTGCCAGCAGCTTAGGTAGCGGGAGGTCCTACGAGCAGTACTTC. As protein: CASSLGSGRSYEQYF.

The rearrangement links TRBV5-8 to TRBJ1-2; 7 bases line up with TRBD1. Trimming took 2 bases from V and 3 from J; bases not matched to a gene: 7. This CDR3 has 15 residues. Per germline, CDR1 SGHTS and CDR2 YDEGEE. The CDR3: CASSFIAQGDYGYTF. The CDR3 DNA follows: TGTGCCAGCAGCTTCATAGCTCAGGGGGACTATGGCTACACCTTC.

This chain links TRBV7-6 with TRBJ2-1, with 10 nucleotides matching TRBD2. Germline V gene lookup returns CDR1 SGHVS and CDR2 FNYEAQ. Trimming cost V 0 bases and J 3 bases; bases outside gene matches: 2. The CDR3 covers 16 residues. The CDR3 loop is CASSLATSGVYNEQFF. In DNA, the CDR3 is TGTGCCAGCAGCTTAGCAACTAGCGGGGTCTACAATGAGCAGTTCTTC.

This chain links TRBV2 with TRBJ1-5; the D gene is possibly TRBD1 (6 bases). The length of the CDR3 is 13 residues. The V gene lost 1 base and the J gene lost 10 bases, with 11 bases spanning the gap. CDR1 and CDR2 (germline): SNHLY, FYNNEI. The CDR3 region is CASSEGGRGPQHF. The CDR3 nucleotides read TGTGCCAGCAGTGAAGGAGGCAGGGGCCCCCAGCATTTT.

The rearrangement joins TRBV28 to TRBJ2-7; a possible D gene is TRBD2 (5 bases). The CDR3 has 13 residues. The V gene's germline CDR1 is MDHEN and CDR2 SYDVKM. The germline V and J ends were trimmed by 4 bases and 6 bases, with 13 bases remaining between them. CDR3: CASSSPAEGEQYF. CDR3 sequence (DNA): TGTGCCAGCAGTTCCCCGGCCGAGGGCGAGCAGTACTTC.

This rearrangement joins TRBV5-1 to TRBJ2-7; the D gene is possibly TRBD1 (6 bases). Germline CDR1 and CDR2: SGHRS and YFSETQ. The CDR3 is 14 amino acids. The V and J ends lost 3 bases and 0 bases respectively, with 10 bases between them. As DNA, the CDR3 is TGCGCCAGCAGCTGGCAAGGGGGCTCCTACGAGCAGTACTTC. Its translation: CASSWQGGSYEQYF. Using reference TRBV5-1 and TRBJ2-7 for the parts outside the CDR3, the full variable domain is KAGVTQTPRYLIKTRGQQVTLSCSPISGHRSVSWYQQTPGQGLQFLFEYFSETQRNKGNFPGRFSGRQFSNSRSEMNVSTLELGDSALYLCASSWQGGSYEQYFGPGTRLTVT.

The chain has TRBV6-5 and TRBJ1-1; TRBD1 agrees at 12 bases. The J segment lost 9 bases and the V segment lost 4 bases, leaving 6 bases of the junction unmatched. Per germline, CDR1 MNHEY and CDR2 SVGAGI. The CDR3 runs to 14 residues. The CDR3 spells CASSFGTGGAKAFF. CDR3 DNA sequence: TGTGCCAGCAGTTTCGGGACAGGGGGCGCGAAAGCTTTCTTT.

The CDR3 here is CASSPTGLAGDTQYF. The DNA for the CDR3 is TGTGCCAGCTCACCAACAGGACTAGCGGGAGATACGCAGTATTTT. The chain has TRBV18 and TRBJ2-3; 11 bases line up with TRBD2. The ends lost 2 bases at V and 5 bases at J; junction bases unmatched: 3. Per the germline V gene, CDR1 is KGHSH and CDR2 is LQKENI. The CDR3 runs 15 residues.

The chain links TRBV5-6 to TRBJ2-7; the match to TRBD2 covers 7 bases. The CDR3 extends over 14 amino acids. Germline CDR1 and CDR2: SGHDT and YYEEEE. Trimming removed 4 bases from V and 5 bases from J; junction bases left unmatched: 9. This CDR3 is CASSILGEGHEQYF. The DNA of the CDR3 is TGTGCCAGCAGCATCCTAGGGGAGGGCCACGAGCAGTACTTC.